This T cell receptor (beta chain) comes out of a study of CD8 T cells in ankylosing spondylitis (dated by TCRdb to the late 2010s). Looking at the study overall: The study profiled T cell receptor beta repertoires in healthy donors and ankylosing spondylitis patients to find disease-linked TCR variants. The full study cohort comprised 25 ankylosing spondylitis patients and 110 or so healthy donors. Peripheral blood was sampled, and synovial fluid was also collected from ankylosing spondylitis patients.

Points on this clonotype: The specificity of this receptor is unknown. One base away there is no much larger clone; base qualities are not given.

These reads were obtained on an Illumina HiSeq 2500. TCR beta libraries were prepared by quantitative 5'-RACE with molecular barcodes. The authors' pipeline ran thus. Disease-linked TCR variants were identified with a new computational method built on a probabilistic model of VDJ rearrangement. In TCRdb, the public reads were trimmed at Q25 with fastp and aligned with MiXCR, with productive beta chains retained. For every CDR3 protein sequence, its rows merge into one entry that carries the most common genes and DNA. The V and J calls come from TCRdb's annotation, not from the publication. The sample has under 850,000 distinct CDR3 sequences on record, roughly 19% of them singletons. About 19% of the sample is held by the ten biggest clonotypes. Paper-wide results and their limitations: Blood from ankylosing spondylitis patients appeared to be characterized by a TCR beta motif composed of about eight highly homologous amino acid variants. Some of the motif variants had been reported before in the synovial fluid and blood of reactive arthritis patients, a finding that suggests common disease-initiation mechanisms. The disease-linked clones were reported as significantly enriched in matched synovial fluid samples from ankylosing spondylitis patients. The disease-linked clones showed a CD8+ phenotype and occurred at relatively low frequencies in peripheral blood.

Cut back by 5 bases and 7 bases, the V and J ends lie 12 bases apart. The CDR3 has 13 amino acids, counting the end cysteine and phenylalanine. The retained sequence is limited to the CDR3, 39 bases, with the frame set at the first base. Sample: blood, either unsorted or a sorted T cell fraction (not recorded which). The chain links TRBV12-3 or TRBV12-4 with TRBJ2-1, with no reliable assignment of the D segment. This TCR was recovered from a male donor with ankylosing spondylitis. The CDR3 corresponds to CASSALGRNEQFF. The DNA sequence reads TGTGCCAGCAGTGCCCTTGGACGGAATGAGCAGTTCTTC.